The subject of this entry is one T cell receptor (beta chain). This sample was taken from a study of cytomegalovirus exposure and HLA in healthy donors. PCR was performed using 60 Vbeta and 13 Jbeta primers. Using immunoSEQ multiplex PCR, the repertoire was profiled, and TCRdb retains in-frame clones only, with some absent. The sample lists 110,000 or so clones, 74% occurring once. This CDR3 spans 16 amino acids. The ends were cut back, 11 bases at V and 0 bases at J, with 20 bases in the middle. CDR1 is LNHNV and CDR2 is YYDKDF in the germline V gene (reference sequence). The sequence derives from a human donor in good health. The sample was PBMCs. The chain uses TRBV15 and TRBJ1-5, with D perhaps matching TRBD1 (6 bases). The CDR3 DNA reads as TGTGCCTACCACAGGGAGGGGGAGTATAGCAATCAGCCCCAGCATTTT. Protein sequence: CAYHREGEYSNQPQHF.